This T cell receptor (beta chain) comes out of a study of blood T cell repertoires in COVID-19 (TCRdb year 2020). Looking at the study overall: Collaborator samples came from the United States, Italy and Spain and covered acute and convalescent phases of COVID-19. The sample metadata nearly always contained a de-identified subject ID, COVID-19 status, age in years and sex. Deeply sampled blood TCRbeta repertoires from subjects exposed to, actively infected with, or recovered from COVID-19 were included in the dataset. Where HLA class I and class II types were available, the types were taken from metadata supplied by the sample provider, not from assay-based typing. The material from the prospective study consisted of cDNA or gDNA derived from T cells, B-cell-depleted T cells, or PBMCs. The samples were drawn from two sources: the first 160 participants of the ongoing ImmuneRACE study, and 1,200 or so subjects contributed by 6 global collaborators. The repertoires were released in a freely available public database meant as a resource for research on the immune response to SARS-CoV-2.

Overall results and qualifications from the work: Clinical and demographic metadata were provided uncurated, with the amount varying by source and participant.

Participants in the prospective study were enrolled through a virtual design, were aged about 18 to 100 years, and lived in roughly 25 United States geographic areas. To assign participants to cohorts, the prospective study relied on clinical history that participants themselves reported in a screening survey and a study questionnaire. In the prospective study, whole blood, serum and a nasopharyngeal or oropharyngeal swab were collected from each participant by mobile phlebotomists. Additional blood draws and questionnaires over an approximately two-month period could optionally be provided by prospective study participants. Before DNA extraction, blood samples from the prospective study were shipped at room temperature or frozen. The immunoSEQ Assay, a bias-controlled multiplex PCR, was used to amplify TCRbeta CDR3 regions from genomic DNA. Processing in the source paper ran as follows. Nucleated cell counts per sample were estimated from amplification of reference gene primers within the assay. To quantify the absolute abundance of each unique TCRbeta CDR3 rearrangement, sequence reads were collapsed and filtered. For each sample, productive Simpson clonality was calculated as the square root of Simpson's diversity index across productive rearrangements. Here the immuneACCESS table is served through TCRdb, limited to in-frame sequences with V and J called. Missing clones are a known gap in these copies; in checked studies unresolved V genes cover under half, and the rest lacks a known reason. The DNA was the basis for D and trimming; V, J and clone size are from that table. Recorded for this sample are more than 110,000 clones; approximately 81% of them occurred a single time. Under 7% of the sample goes to the ten largest clones.

Worth noting for this clone: The target of this receptor is not known. No much larger clonotype is one base removed from it; base qualities were not supplied.

This TCR was recovered from a man aged 35 to 55 with acute COVID-19. Sequencing was carried out using PBMCs or T cells enriched from blood (not recorded which).

The CDR3 sequence is CASSLWQGSTDTQYF. The nucleotides are TGTGCCAGCAGCTTATGGCAGGGATCCACAGATACGCAGTATTTT. The chain was built from TRBV7-2 and TRBJ2-3; the best D guess is TRBD1, with 5 bases matching. CDR1 and CDR2 are drawn from the germline V gene: SGHTA, FQGNSA. CDR3 length: 15 amino acids, cysteine to phenylalanine. Only the CDR3 part of the read is kept: 45 bases, read in frame from the first base. Relative to germline, V is 2 bases shorter and J is 2 bases shorter, with 11 bases between their ends. The full variable domain, with segments outside the CDR3 supplied by the reference TRBV7-2 and TRBJ2-3 proteins, appears as GAGVSQSPSNKVTEKGKDVELRCDPISGHTALYWYRQSLGQGLEFLIYFQGNSAPDKSGLPSDRFSAERTGGSVSTLTIQRTQQEDSAVYLCASSLWQGSTDTQYFGPGTRLTVL.